One sample yielded the 3 T cell receptor beta chains listed below, sequenced in a study of blood T cell repertoires in COVID-19. Clones were read by immunoSEQ multiplex PCR, and TCRdb kept only the in-frame ones, dropping some. In the table there are about 330,000 clones, more than 75% of which are singletons. Material for sequencing was peripheral blood. The receptors originated from a woman in her forties or fifties with active or convalescent COVID-19.

This clone was counted many times. V gene TRBV18 combines with J gene TRBJ2-2, with 7 bases that match TRBD1. The CDR3 has 15 residues. Per the germline V gene, CDR1 is KGHSH and CDR2 is LQKENI. Unmatched junction bases numbered 4, after V lost 4 bases and J lost 2 bases. The CDR3 here is CASSLRTGNTGELFF. As DNA, the CDR3 is TGTGCCAGCTCACTTAGGACAGGCAACACCGGGGAGCTGTTTTTT.

This rearrangement joins TRBV18 to TRBJ2-3, with 9 positions matching TRBD1. The germline V gene has CDR1 KGHSH and CDR2 LQKENI. V lost 5 bases to trimming and J lost 3 bases; unmatched junction nucleotides: 6. This CDR3 spans 15 amino acids. CDR3 sequence: CASSSRQGETDTQYF. CDR3 DNA: TGTGCCAGCTCATCCCGACAGGGGGAGACAGATACGCAGTATTTT. Based on the CDR3 plus reference TRBV18 and TRBJ2-3, the full variable domain is NAGVMQNPRHLVRRRGQEARLRCSPMKGHSHVYWYRQLPEEGLKFMVYLQKENIIDESGMPKERFSAEFPKEGPSILRIQQVVRGDSAAYFCASSSRQGETDTQYFGPGTRLTVL.

The J gene is TRBJ2-7, the V gene TRBV11-1, with TRBD1 matching over 9 bases. With 0 bases clipped from V and 5 bases from J, the junction kept 5 bases outside the gene matches. The CDR3 has 15 amino acids. CDR1 and CDR2 (germline): SGHAT, FQDESV (reference sequence). CDR3 sequence (DNA): TGTGCCAGCAGCTTAGCGGCGGACAGGGGTAACGAGCAGTACTTC. This sequence encodes CASSLAADRGNEQYF.